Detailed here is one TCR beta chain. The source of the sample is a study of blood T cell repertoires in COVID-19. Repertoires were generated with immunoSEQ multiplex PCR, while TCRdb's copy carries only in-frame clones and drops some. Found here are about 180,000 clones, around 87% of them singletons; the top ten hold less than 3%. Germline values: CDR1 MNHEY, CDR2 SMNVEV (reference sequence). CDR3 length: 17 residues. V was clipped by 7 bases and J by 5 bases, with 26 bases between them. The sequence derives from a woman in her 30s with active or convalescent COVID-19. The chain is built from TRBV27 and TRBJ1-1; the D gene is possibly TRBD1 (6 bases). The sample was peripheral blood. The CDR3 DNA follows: TGTGCCAGCACTAGTTTCCTGCACAGGGACACGAGGACTGAAGCTTTCTTT. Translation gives CASTSFLHRDTRTEAFF.